The source of this T cell receptor (beta chain) is a study of blood T cell repertoires in COVID-19. Study information: The origin of the acute and convalescent COVID-19 samples was the United States, Italy and Spain. Nucleic acid was either cDNA or gDNA, and it came from T cells, B-cell-depleted T cells, or PBMCs.

The CDR3 extends over 11 amino acids. Germline values: CDR1 MDHEN, CDR2 SYDVKM. Trimming removed 7 bases from V and 11 bases from J, with 14 bases in between. Data came from immunoSEQ multiplex PCR; TCRdb stores just in-frame clones and leaves some out. The sample shows roughly 70,000 clones, more than 80% of them seen only once. The source is a woman aged 80 or older with active or convalescent COVID-19. The chain uses TRBV28 and TRBJ1-1; perhaps TRBD1 as D (6 bases). Specimen: peripheral blood. The CDR3 region has the DNA TGTGCCAGCATTATAGAGGGGGGGGCTTTCTTT. Translated, it gives CASIIEGGAFF.